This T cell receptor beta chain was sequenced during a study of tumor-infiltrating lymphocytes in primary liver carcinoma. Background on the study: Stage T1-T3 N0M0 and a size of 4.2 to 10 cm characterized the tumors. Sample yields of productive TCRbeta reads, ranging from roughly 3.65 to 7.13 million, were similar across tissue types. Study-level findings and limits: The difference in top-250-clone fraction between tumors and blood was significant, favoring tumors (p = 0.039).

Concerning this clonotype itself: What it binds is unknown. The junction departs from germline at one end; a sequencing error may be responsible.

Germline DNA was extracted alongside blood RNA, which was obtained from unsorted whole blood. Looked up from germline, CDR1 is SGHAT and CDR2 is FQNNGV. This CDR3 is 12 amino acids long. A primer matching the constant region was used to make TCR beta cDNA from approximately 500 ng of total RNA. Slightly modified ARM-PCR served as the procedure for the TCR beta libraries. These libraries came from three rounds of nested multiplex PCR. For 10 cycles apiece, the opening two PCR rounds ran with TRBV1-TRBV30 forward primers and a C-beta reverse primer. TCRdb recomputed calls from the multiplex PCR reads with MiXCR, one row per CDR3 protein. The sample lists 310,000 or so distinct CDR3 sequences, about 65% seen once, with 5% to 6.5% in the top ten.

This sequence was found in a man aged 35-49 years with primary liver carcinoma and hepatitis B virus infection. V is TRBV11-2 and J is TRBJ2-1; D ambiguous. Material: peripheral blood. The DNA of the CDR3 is TGTGCCAGCAGCCACAACTACAAAGAGCAGCTCTTC. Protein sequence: CASSHNYKEQLF.